Sequencing of this T cell receptor (beta chain) was carried out in a study of immune cell composition in non-small cell lung cancer (dated by TCRdb to about 2017). At the level of the whole study: Histologic subtype, mostly lung adenocarcinoma or squamous cell carcinoma, was determined with H&E together with p63, CK5, Napsin A and TTF-1 immunohistochemistry. Using Adaptive Biotechnologies, the researchers ran TCR-beta sequencing on about 32 paired NSCLC tumour and non-adjacent lung specimens, along with just over 25 tumour-only specimens. In supplementary cohort #1, which comprised around 11 lung adenocarcinoma cases, paired tumour/lung TCR-beta sequencing was performed and TIL populations were generated so that tumour reactivity could be assessed. A few tumour specimens with TCR-beta data were of rare histological subtypes and were excluded from the subtype comparisons.

In regard to this clone: Its antigen is still unknown. Within one base of it there is no much larger clone, and no base qualities were kept.

Study-level results and caveats: Smoking pack-years did not significantly correlate with tumour TCR-beta clonality. Nearly half of NSCLC cases had tumour-associated clones >0.5%, found in roughly a third of adenocarcinomas compared with about 80% of squamous carcinomas. In under twelve adenocarcinoma cases, maximal tumour-associated clone frequency correlated strongly with TIL tumour reactivity, whereas overall clonality did not. Significantly higher Top 10 clone scores and productive clonality were observed in lung squamous cell carcinoma than in lung adenocarcinoma tumours. The reactivity cohort included only about ten cases, and whether tumour-reactive clones share sequences with the dominant in vivo tumour-associated clones was not shown.

TCR-beta CDR3 regions were amplified from genomic DNA by a two-step multiplex PCR, with the second step adding Illumina-compatible adaptors. TCR-beta immunosequencing was performed on an Illumina platform as a commercial immunoSEQ service. Per the source publication's procedure: Repertoires were summarised by productive clonality and by Top 10 Clones, defined as the percentage of T-cell templates derived from the ten most frequent sequences. Values of productive clonality ranged from 0 to 1, with a monoclonal population indicated by a value of 1. Sequences comprising at least 0.1% of tumour T-cell templates but absent from matched non-adjacent lung were defined as tumour-associated clones and were identified via log10 scatter plots. Analyses were done in GraphPad Prism7 and R, with Student's t-tests for two-group comparisons, ANOVA for stages, and linear regression for relationships. Drawn from immuneACCESS, this table holds only the in-frame rearrangements with V and J called that TCRdb kept. Clones are partly lost; checked studies trace under half to an unresolved V gene and leave the rest unexplained. V, J and clone size derive from that table, while D and trimming were established from the DNA sequence. This sample has some 2,300 clones in its table, and 75% to 80% of those were observed once. The ten largest clones represent roughly 8.7% of the sample.

From frozen aliquots of unsorted single-cell suspensions, genomic DNA was isolated using the QIAamp DNA kit. The tumour samples consisted of surgically resected non-small cell lung cancer tissue. Tissues were received within 2 hours of resection and were immediately processed into single-cell suspensions. Tissue was mechanically dissociated and enzymatically digested with DNase I, collagenase I and hyaluronidase for 25 to 35 minutes at 37 °C, then filtered and RBC-lysed. V gives up 6 bases and J gives up 4 bases, and the segment between their germline ends measures 15 bases. The CDR3 sequence holds 15 residues, the cysteine and phenylalanine included. Solely the CDR3 DNA is kept, with 45 bases framed from the first base. CDR1 MDHEN and CDR2 SYDVKM were looked up in the germline V gene.

The sequence was obtained from a human donor with non-small cell lung cancer. What was sequenced was lung tumor tissue. The chain links TRBV28 with TRBJ1-4; TRBD1 is possibly the D segment (5 matching bases). The CDR3 here reads CASRGWTGGNEKLFF. The sequence in DNA is TGTGCCAGCAGGGGATGGACCGGGGGTAATGAAAAACTGTTTTTT.